In its sample, the clone carrying this T cell receptor beta chain was seen once. What it binds is not known. Looked up from germline, CDR1 is SGHTA and CDR2 is FQGTGA. This CDR3 comprises 16 residues. Trimming removed 5 bases from V and 2 bases from J, with 18 bases in between. This sample is drawn from a study of T cell repertoires in cytomegalovirus infection. As for the study in general: Indications of both CMV infection and matching HLA type were provided by public TCR beta signatures.

TCRdb independently ran MiXCR on the reads; one entry per CDR3 protein. The sample holds about a million distinct CDR3 sequences, roughly 31% seen once. General observations from the study: HLA-C-restricted CMV-specific TCR beta clonotypes prevailed in the ex vivo response. Totalled public TCR beta family frequency picked out people who carried CMV plus the relevant HLA.

This clonotype was obtained from a human donor in good health (CMV status not recorded). Some clones in this sample may be carry-over from other donors' samples. The sequences come from cultured CD8+ T cells from PBMCs, collected from culture after CMV antigen stimulation. The rearrangement links TRBV7-3 to TRBJ2-5, with D maybe TRBD1 (6 bases). The CDR3 spells CASSRNGAGAQETQYF. CDR3 bases: TGTGCCAGCAGCCGTAACGGGGCAGGGGCTCAAGAGACCCAGTACTTC.